What follows are 14 T cell receptor beta chains derived from one specimen sequenced in a study of blood T cell repertoires in COVID-19 (TCRdb year 2020). Libraries came from the immunoSEQ multiplex PCR assay. TCRdb carries this immuneACCESS record with in-frame sequences only. Its versions omit some clonotypes, under half of them owing to an unresolved V gene in the studies checked, with the rest unexplained. In all, the sample holds approximately 46,000 clones, and roughly four fifths of those were seen once. The ten most abundant clones make up around 2.8% of the sample. The specimen was peripheral blood. These receptors all come from an older woman with acute or convalescent COVID-19.

This chain connects TRBV7-9 to TRBJ2-7; possible D gene TRBD2, 6 bases. Germline CDR1 is SEHNR and CDR2 is FQNEAQ (reference sequence). This CDR3 is 16 amino acids long. Trimming left V 2 bases short and J 4 bases short, with 18 bases between. The CDR3 here is CASSLFGGPNFYEQYF. In nucleotides, the CDR3 is TGTGCCAGCAGCTTATTCGGGGGACCTAACTTTTACGAGCAGTACTTC.

The count of this clone is one. The CDR3 sequence is CASSSARGLSPLHF. As DNA, the CDR3 is TGTGCCAGCAGTTCTGCCAGGGGTCTGTCACCCCTCCACTTT. The gene calls are TRBV27 and TRBJ1-6; D is perhaps TRBD1 (6 bases). CDR1 and CDR2 from the germline V gene are MNHEY and SMNVEV (reference sequence). CDR3 length: 14 residues. V lost 4 bases and J 10 bases, leaving 14 bases between the germline ends.

The V call is TRBV6-1, the J call TRBJ1-2; no clear D gene. The ends were cut back, 1 base at V and 7 bases at J, with 13 bases in the middle. Per germline, CDR1 MNHNS and CDR2 SASEGT. The CDR3 has 14 residues. CDR3 coding DNA: TGTGCCAGCAGTGAAGGGCCCGCGGTCCGTGGCTACACCTTC. Its translation is CASSEGPAVRGYTF.

The gene calls are TRBV5-1 and TRBJ2-2, with D maybe TRBD1 (6 bases). V was cut by 0 bases and J by 5 bases, with 11 bases left in between. Germline-derived CDR1 and CDR2 are SGHRS and YFSETQ. This CDR3 has 15 residues. In DNA form, the CDR3 reads TGCGCCAGCAGCTTGGTCCAGGGGTCTACCGGGGAGCTGTTTTTT. Translation: CASSLVQGSTGELFF.

This clone was counted a single time. The CDR3 coding sequence is TGCAGCGCCGGAGGCAGGGGGAACACTGAAGCTTTCTTT. Translation gives CSAGGRGNTEAFF. The chain joins TRBV29-1 to TRBJ1-1; possibly TRBD1 for D (6 bases). The CDR3 covers 13 residues. Germline assignment: CDR1 SQVTM and CDR2 ANQGSEA. V shed 7 bases and J shed 1 base, with 13 bases lying between them.

The chain uses TRBV5-1 and TRBJ2-2, with D tentatively TRBD2 (5 bases). Germline V gene sequence: CDR1 SGHRS, CDR2 YFSETQ. The CDR3 consists of 15 residues. V lost 6 bases to trimming and J lost 1 base, with 13 bases between them. In DNA, the CDR3 is TGCGCCAGCACTTCCCGTGCGGGGAACACCGGGGAGCTGTTTTTT. This translates into CASTSRAGNTGELFF.

This chain uses TRBV11-2 with TRBJ2-1, with TRBD1 identical over 9 bases. V trimming: 6 bases; J trimming: 12 bases; junction bases outside the gene matches: 12. Per the germline V gene, CDR1 is SGHAT and CDR2 is FQNNGV. CDR3 length: 14 amino acids. The CDR3 sequence: CASSLGTGLGGQFF. CDR3 in DNA: TGTGCCAGCAGTCTCGGGACAGGGCTCGGTGGGCAGTTCTTC.

The V call is TRBV7-9, the J call TRBJ2-3, with D hard to call. Germline V lookup: CDR1 SEHNR, CDR2 FQNEAQ (reference sequence). With 1 base removed from V and 2 bases from J, the gap between germline ends came to 10 bases. This CDR3 has 15 residues. Here the CDR3 reads CASSLVAYITDTQYF. The CDR3 DNA reads as TGTGCCAGCAGCTTAGTAGCCTATATCACAGATACGCAGTATTTT.

This clone was counted a single time. The V call is TRBV30, the J call TRBJ1-3, with 7 bases identical to TRBD1. J was trimmed by 2 bases and V by 3 bases; bases with no gene match: 7. CDR1 and CDR2 from the germline V gene are GTSNPN and SVGIG (reference sequence). The CDR3 loop spans 15 amino acids. CDR3 DNA: TGTGCCTGGAGCGCCGACAGGGTAACTGGAAACACCATATATTTT. Encoded protein: CAWSADRVTGNTIYF.

The chain recombines TRBV27 with TRBJ1-1; TRBD1 matches 7 bases. Germline trimming cut 2 bases from V and 0 bases from J; bases unmatched to any gene: 12. The CDR3 is made up of 18 amino acids. Germline-derived CDR1 and CDR2 are MNHEY and SMNVEV (reference sequence). CDR3 sequence reads: CASSLLKPPTGLNTEAFF. In DNA, the CDR3 is TGTGCCAGCAGTTTACTAAAACCTCCGACAGGGTTGAACACTGAAGCTTTCTTT.

This sequence joins TRBV6-5 and TRBJ1-1; tentatively, D is TRBD1 (5 bases). In germline, CDR1 is MNHEY, CDR2 SVGAGI. The CDR3 sequence is 15 residues long. V was clipped by 6 bases and J by 4 bases, with 18 bases between them. This CDR3 reads CASRAPGGSGTEAFF. The CDR3 nucleotides read TGTGCCAGCAGGGCCCCCGGGGGGTCTGGCACTGAAGCTTTCTTT.

V gene TRBV27 combines with J gene TRBJ2-1, with D tentatively TRBD1 (6 bases). Trimming pared 6 bases from V and 1 base from J, leaving 10 bases between. Germline loops: CDR1 MNHEY, CDR2 SMNVEV (reference sequence). The CDR3 sequence is 14 residues long. CDR3 residues: CASREDRSYNEQFF. The CDR3 region has the DNA TGTGCCAGCAGGGAAGACAGGTCCTACAATGAGCAGTTCTTC.

Worth noting for this clone: As the CDR3 is not closed by the conserved phenylalanine or tryptophan, this likely results from a read error. The DNA is omitted, as the CDR3 cannot be located on it reliably, and the CDR3 follows TCRdb's listing. The chain has TRBV5-6 and TRBJ2-4; TRBD2 reflects the table's D call only, with no check against the DNA. 14 amino acids form the CDR3, both terminal residues included. CDR1 and CDR2 from the germline V gene are SGHDT and YYEEEE. CDR3 in amino acids: CASSLAGSGGGFSI.

The V gene is TRBV4-1, the J gene TRBJ1-2; perhaps TRBD1 as D (6 bases). The CDR3 consists of 14 residues. The V end was cut by 4 bases, the J end by 8 bases, with 17 bases between. The germline V gene has CDR1 MGHRA and CDR2 YSYEKL. The DNA of the CDR3 is TGCGCCAGCAGCCCGAATACAGGGTTTGTAGGCTACACCTTC. Translation: CASSPNTGFVGYTF.